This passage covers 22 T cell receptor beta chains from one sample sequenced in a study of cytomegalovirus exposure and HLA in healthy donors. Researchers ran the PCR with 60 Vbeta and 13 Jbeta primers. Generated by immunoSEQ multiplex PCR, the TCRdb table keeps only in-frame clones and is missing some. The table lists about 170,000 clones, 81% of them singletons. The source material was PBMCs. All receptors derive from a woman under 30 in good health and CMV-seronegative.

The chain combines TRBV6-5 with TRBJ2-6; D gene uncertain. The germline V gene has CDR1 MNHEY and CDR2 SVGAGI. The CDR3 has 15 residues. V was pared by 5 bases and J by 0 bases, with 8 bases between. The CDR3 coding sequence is TGTGCCAGCAGTCCCCGCGTCTCTGGGGCCAACGTCCTGACTTTC. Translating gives CASSPRVSGANVLTF.

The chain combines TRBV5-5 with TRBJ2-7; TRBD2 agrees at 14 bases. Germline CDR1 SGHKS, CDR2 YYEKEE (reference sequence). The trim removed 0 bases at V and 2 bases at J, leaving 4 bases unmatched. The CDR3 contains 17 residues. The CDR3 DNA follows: TGTGCCAGCAGCTTGGGACTAGCGGGAGGGATTCCCTACGAGCAGTACTTC. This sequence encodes CASSLGLAGGIPYEQYF.

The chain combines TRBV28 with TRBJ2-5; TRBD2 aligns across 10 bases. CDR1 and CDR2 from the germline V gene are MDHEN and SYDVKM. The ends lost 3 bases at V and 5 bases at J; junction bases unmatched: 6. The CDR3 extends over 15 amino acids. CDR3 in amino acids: CASSLPSGSSETQYF. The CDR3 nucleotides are TGTGCCAGCAGTTTGCCTAGCGGGAGTTCTGAGACCCAGTACTTC.

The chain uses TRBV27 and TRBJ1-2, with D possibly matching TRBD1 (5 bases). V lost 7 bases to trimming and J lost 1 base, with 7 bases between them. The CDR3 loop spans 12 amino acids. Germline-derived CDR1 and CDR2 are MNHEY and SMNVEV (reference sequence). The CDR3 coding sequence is TGTGCCAGCATGGGGGGTAACTATGGCTACACCTTC. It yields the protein CASMGGNYGYTF.

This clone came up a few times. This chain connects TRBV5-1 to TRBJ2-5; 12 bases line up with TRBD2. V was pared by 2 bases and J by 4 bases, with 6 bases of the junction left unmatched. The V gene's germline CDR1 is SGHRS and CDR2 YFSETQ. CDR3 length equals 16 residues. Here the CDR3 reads CASSFTSGGISETQYF. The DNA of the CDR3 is TGCGCCAGCAGCTTCACTAGCGGGGGGATTTCAGAGACCCAGTACTTC. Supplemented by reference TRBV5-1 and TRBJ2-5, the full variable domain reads KAGVTQTPRYLIKTRGQQVTLSCSPISGHRSVSWYQQTPGQGLQFLFEYFSETQRNKGNFPGRFSGRQFSNSRSEMNVSTLELGDSALYLCASSFTSGGISETQYFGPGTRLLVL.

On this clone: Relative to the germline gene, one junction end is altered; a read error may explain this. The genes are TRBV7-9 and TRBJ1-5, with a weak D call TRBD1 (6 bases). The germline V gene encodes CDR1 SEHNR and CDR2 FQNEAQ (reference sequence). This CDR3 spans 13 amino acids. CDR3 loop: CSSSTGQNQPQHF. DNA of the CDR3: TGTTCCAGCAGCACTGGACAGAATCAGCCCCAGCATTTT. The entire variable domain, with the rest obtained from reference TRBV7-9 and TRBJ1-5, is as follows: DTGVSQNPRHKITKRGQNVTFRCDPISEHNRLYWYRQTLGQGPEFLTYFQNEAQLEKSRLLSDRFSAERPKGSFSTLEIQRTEQGDSAMYLCSSSTGQNQPQHFGDGTRLSIL.

CDR3 sequence: CASSAQGSYEQYF. The CDR3 coding sequence is TGCGCCAGCAGCGCCCAGGGGTCCTACGAGCAGTACTTC. The genes are TRBV5-1 and TRBJ2-7; tentative D call: TRBD1 (6 bases). Looked up from germline, CDR1 is SGHRS and CDR2 is YFSETQ. The CDR3 runs 13 residues. Between the trimmed V and J ends, which lost 4 bases and 1 base, there was a span of 9 bases.

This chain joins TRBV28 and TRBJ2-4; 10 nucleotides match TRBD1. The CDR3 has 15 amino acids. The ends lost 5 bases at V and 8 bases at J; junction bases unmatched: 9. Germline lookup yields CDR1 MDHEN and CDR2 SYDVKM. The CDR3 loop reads CASSTPGQGMDIQYF. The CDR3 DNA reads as TGTGCCAGCAGTACGCCGGGACAGGGGATGGACATTCAGTACTTC.

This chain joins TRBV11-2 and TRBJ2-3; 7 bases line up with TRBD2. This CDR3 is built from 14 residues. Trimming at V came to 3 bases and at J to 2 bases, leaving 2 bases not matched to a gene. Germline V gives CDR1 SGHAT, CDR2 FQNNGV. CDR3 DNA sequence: TGTGCCAGCAGCTTCGGGACTAACACAGATACGCAGTATTTT. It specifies CASSFGTNTDTQYF.

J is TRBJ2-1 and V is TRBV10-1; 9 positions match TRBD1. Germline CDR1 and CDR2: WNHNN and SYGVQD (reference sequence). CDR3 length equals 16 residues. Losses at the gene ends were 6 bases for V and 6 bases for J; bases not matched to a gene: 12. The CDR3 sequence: CASSLGGTGRSNEQFF. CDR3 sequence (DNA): TGCGCCAGCAGCCTGGGGGGGACAGGGAGGAGCAATGAGCAGTTCTTC.

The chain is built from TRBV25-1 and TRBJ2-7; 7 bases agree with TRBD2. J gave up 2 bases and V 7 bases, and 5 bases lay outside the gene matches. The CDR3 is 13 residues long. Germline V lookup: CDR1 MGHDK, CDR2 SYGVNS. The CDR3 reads CASKPGTTYEQYF. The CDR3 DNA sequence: TGTGCCAGCAAACCCGGGACTACCTACGAGCAGTACTTC.

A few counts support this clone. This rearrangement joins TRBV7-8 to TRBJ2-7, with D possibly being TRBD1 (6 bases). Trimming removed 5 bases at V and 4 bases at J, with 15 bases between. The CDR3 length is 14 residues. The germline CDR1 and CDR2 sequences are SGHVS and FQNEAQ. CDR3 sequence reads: CASSQNRAGYEQYF. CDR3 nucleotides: TGTGCCAGCAGCCAGAACAGGGCAGGGTACGAGCAGTACTTC.

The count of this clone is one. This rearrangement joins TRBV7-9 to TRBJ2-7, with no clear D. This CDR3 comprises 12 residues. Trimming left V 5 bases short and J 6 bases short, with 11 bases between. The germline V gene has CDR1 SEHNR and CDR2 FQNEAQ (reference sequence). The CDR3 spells CASSKRPGEQYF. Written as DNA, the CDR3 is TGTGCCAGCAGCAAAAGACCAGGCGAGCAGTACTTC.

CDR3 loop: CAISESTGGGQNEQFF. The CDR3, as DNA: TGTGCCATCAGTGAGTCGACAGGGGGCGGCCAAAATGAGCAGTTCTTC. The chain carries TRBV10-3 and TRBJ2-1, with 10 bases that match TRBD1. This CDR3 is built from 16 residues. Germline lookup yields CDR1 ENHRY and CDR2 SYGVKD. With V trimmed by 0 bases and J by 7 bases, 6 bases remained unmatched.

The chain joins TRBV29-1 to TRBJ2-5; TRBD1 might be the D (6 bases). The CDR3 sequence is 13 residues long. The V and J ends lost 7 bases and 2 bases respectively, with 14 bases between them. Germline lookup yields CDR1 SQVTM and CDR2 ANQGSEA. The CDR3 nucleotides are TGCAGCGCTAGGGACAATCCACAAGAGACCCAGTACTTC. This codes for CSARDNPQETQYF.

The CDR3 loop is CASSSPNRDRGMYTQYF. In DNA, the CDR3 is TGTGCCAGCAGCTCACCCAACCGGGACAGGGGCATGTATACGCAGTATTTT. This chain links TRBV11-2 with TRBJ2-3; 10 positions match TRBD1. V lost 4 bases and J lost 7; bases outside the gene matches: 14. This CDR3 has 17 amino acids. CDR1 SGHAT and CDR2 FQNNGV come from the germline V gene.

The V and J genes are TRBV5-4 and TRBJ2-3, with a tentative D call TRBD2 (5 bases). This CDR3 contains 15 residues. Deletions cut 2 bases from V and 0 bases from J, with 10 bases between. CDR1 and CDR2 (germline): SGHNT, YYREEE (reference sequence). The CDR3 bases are TGTGCCAGCAGCTTCCCCGGGGAGAGCACAGATACGCAGTATTTT. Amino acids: CASSFPGESTDTQYF. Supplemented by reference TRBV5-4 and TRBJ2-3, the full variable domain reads ETGVTQSPTHLIKTRGQQVTLRCSSQSGHNTVSWYQQALGQGPQFIFQYYREEENGRGNFPPRFSGLQFPNYSSELNVNALELDDSALYLCASSFPGESTDTQYFGPGTRLTVL.

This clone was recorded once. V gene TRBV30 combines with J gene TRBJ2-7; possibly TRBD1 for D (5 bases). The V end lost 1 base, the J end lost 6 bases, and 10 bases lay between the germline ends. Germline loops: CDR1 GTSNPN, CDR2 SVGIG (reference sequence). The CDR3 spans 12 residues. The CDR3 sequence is CAWSGDSGEQYF. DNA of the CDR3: TGTGCCTGGAGTGGAGACAGTGGCGAGCAGTACTTC.

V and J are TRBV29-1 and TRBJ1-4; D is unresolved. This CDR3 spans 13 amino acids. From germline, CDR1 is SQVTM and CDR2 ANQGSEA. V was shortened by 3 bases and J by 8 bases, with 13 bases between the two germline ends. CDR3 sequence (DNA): TGCAGCGTTGAGACGGGTGTAGAGGAAAAACTGTTTTTT. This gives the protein CSVETGVEEKLFF.

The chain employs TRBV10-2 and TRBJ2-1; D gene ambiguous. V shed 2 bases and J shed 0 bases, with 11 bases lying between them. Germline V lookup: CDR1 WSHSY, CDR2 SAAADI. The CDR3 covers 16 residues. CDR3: CASSEGVGSSYNEQFF. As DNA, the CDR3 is TGCGCCAGCAGTGAGGGCGTGGGCTCCTCCTACAATGAGCAGTTCTTC.

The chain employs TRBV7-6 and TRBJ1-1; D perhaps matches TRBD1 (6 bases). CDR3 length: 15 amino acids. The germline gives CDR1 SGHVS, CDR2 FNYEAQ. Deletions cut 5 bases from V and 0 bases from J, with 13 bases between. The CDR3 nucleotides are TGTGCCAGCAGCGCAAGTGGACAGATGAACACTGAAGCTTTCTTT. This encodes CASSASGQMNTEAFF. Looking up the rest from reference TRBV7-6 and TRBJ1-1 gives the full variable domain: GAGVSQSPRYKVTKRGQDVALRCDPISGHVSLYWYRQALGQGPEFLTYFNYEAQQDKSGLPNDRFSAERPEGSISTLTIQRTEQRDSAMYRCASSASGQMNTEAFFGQGTRLTVV.

The CDR3 coding sequence is TGCGCCAGCAGTGACCACAGGCGACTAGCCAAAAACATTCAGTACTTC. This codes for CASSDHRRLAKNIQYF. The gene calls are TRBV10-2 and TRBJ2-4; maybe TRBD1 (5 bases). Between the trimmed V and J ends, which lost 3 bases and 0 bases, there was a span of 12 bases. The CDR3 totals 16 residues. Looked up from germline, CDR1 is WSHSY and CDR2 is SAAADI.